The 13 T cell receptor beta chains below all came from one sample that was sequenced in a study of cytomegalovirus exposure and HLA in healthy donors. Profiling relied on immunoSEQ multiplex PCR, and the TCRdb table lists in-frame clones only, not all of them. The table records about 100,000 clones, roughly 84% of them present only once. Material: PBMCs. The receptors were sampled from a young woman in good health and CMV-seronegative.

V is TRBV7-3 and J is TRBJ1-5, with D hard to call. The germline V gene encodes CDR1 SGHTA and CDR2 FQGTGA. CDR3 size: 13 residues. Trimming removed 2 bases from V and 6 bases from J, with 8 bases in between. The CDR3 region is CASSLAYGQPQHF. The DNA of the CDR3 is TGTGCCAGCAGCTTAGCATACGGTCAGCCCCAGCATTTT.

In this sample, this clone turned up once. This sequence joins TRBV4-2 and TRBJ1-3; possible D gene TRBD1, 6 bases. The CDR3 extends over 14 amino acids. The ends were cut back, 4 bases at V and 4 bases at J, with 11 bases in the middle. The germline gives CDR1 LGHNA, CDR2 YNFKEQ. CDR3 sequence reads: CASSPTGLGNTIYF. The CDR3 DNA reads as TGTGCCAGCAGCCCGACAGGCCTGGGAAACACCATATATTTT.

This clone was found a few times. V and J are TRBV6-1 and TRBJ1-6; D is uncertain. CDR1 MNHNS and CDR2 SASEGT come from the germline V gene. V lost 8 bases, J lost 7 bases, and 6 bases lay in between. This CDR3 has 11 residues. As DNA, the CDR3 is TGTGCCAGCGGGCTAAATTCACCCCTCCACTTT. This translates into CASGLNSPLHF.

The sample holds one count of this clone. This chain joins TRBV7-8 and TRBJ2-7, with 16 nucleotides matching TRBD2. This CDR3 comprises 16 residues. Germline-derived CDR1 and CDR2 are SGHVS and FQNEAQ. Trimming cost V 3 bases and J 4 bases; bases outside gene matches: 3. CDR3 nucleotide sequence: TGTGCCAGCAGCTTCGGGACTAGCGGGGGGGCGTACGAGCAGTACTTC. It specifies CASSFGTSGGAYEQYF.

The chain links TRBV14 to TRBJ2-2, with D perhaps TRBD1 (6 bases). This CDR3 has 17 residues. Deletions cut 0 bases from V and 6 bases from J, with 17 bases between. Germline V gene lookup returns CDR1 SGHDN and CDR2 FVKESK. The CDR3 sequence: CASSQDVQGPFSGELFF. For the CDR3, the DNA is TGTGCCAGCAGCCAAGATGTACAGGGACCGTTCTCCGGGGAGCTGTTTTTT.

This clone was seen more than once but under ten times. The DNA for the CDR3 is TGCAGCGTCCGGCAGGGGGGTACTGAAGCTTTCTTT. This gives the protein CSVRQGGTEAFF. The chain joins TRBV29-1 to TRBJ1-1; TRBD1 aligns across 7 bases. Germline-derived CDR1 and CDR2 are SQVTM and ANQGSEA. Trimming took 6 bases from V and 5 from J; bases not matched to a gene: 6. This CDR3 is built from 12 residues.

V and J are TRBV9 and TRBJ1-2; D uncertain. The CDR3 consists of 11 residues. V was trimmed by 7 bases and J by 2 bases, leaving 6 bases between them. Germline CDR1 SGDLS, CDR2 YYNGEE. The CDR3 reads CASERNYGYTF. In DNA form, the CDR3 reads TGTGCCAGCGAGCGAAACTATGGCTACACCTTC.

The rearrangement uses TRBV4-1 and TRBJ1-6; maybe TRBD1 (6 bases). CDR1 is MGHRA, CDR2 YSYEKL, per germline. V lost 4 bases and J lost 10, with 17 bases in between. This CDR3 has 15 amino acids. The CDR3 protein is CASSPGGRVQSPLHF. The CDR3 nucleotides are TGCGCCAGCAGCCCCGGGGGGCGGGTGCAATCACCCCTCCACTTT.

The rearrangement links TRBV5-3 to TRBJ1-2; unclear D gene. TRBV5-3 is marked as an open reading frame, function uncertain. The CDR3 length is 12 residues. The V gene lost 4 bases and the J gene lost 5 bases, with 9 bases spanning the gap. The CDR3 coding sequence is TGTGCCAGAAGCCCTGCAGGTTATGGCTACACCTTC. Its translation: CARSPAGYGYTF.

The chain recombines TRBV25-1 with TRBJ1-6; 9 bases match TRBD1. The V gene end was trimmed by 7 bases and the J gene end by 3 bases; junction bases not matched to a gene: 7. Germline values: CDR1 MGHDK, CDR2 SYGVNS. The CDR3 totals 16 residues. The CDR3 sequence is CASMGTGGLYNSPLHF. The DNA of the CDR3 is TGTGCCAGCATGGGAACAGGGGGCCTCTATAATTCACCCCTCCACTTT.

The CDR3 sequence is CASSYQDRGQDQPQHF. The DNA of the CDR3 is TGTGCCAGCAGTTACCAGGACAGGGGGCAGGATCAGCCCCAGCATTTT. V is TRBV6-6 and J is TRBJ1-5, with 11 nucleotides matching TRBD1. V lost 2 bases and J lost 5; bases outside the gene matches: 5. The CDR3 has 16 residues. Germline V gives CDR1 MNHNY, CDR2 SVGAGI (reference sequence).

This sequence joins TRBV2 and TRBJ1-2, with 9 positions matching TRBD1. The CDR3 is 13 amino acids. The V gene's germline CDR1 is SNHLY and CDR2 FYNNEI. V shed 11 bases and J 0 bases; nucleotides not matched to a gene: 4. CDR3 amino acids: CAGQGLSNYGYTF. CDR3 nucleotides: TGTGCCGGACAGGGGCTATCTAACTATGGCTACACCTTC.

In this sample, this clone turned up a few times. The chain is built from TRBV6-5 and TRBJ1-1; D gene ambiguous. Germline V CDR1 and CDR2: MNHEY, SVGAGI. The CDR3 sequence is 11 residues long. With 2 bases removed from V and 11 bases from J, the gap between germline ends came to 9 bases. This CDR3 reads CASSYRHLAFF. The CDR3 coding sequence is TGTGCCAGCAGTTACCGACACCTCGCTTTCTTT.